Listed below are T cell receptor beta chains from one sample, sequenced in a study of blood T cells in healthy people across ages. TCRdb re-analysed the 5' RACE reads in MiXCR, keeping a single row per CDR3 protein. The table records around 1,000,000 distinct CDR3 sequences, around two fifths of them present only once. Sequenced: blood. All receptors come from a man aged 18 to 29 in good health. The CDR3 runs from the conserved cysteine through the conserved F or W. The D gene is left open where the match is weak. Size is stated for part of the rows, as once, few or many counts, or as a class when the clone is expanded.

len,v_gene,abundance,d_gene,j_gene,CDR3nt,CDR3aa
14,TRBV3-1,few,.,TRBJ1-5,TGTGCCAGCAGCCAATATGATAGCAATCAGCCCCAGCATTTT,CASSQYDSNQPQHF
15,TRBV12-3/TRBV12-4,.,TRBD2,TRBJ2-3,TGTGCCAGCAGCTCAGCGGGGTCTGGCACAGATACGCAGTATTTT,CASSSAGSGTDTQYF
15,TRBV4-1,.,.,TRBJ2-1,TGCGCCAGCAGCCCCGGGGACCCCTCCTACAATGAGCAGTTCTTC,CASSPGDPSYNEQFF
12,TRBV20-1,many,.,TRBJ2-3,TGCAGTGCTAGGACAGGGAGGGATACGCAGTATTTT,CSARTGRDTQYF
14,TRBV20-1,.,TRBD1,TRBJ2-1,TGCAGTGCTAGAGACACACAGGGGACCAATGAGCAGTTCTTC,CSARDTQGTNEQFF
12,TRBV2,.,.,TRBJ2-5,TGTGCCAGCAGGGGAAGAGTGGATGAGCAGTACTTC,CASRGRVDEQYF
16,TRBV12-3/TRBV12-4,.,TRBD1,TRBJ1-2,TGTGCCAGCAGCCAAACGGGACAGGGGAAAGGGTATGGCTACACCTTC,CASSQTGQGKGYGYTF
15,TRBV4-2,.,.,TRBJ1-2,TGTGCCAGCAGCCAAGACCCGGCAGGGATCGGTGGCTACACCTTC,CASSQDPAGIGGYTF
13,TRBV6-2/TRBV6-3,.,.,TRBJ2-3,TGTGCCAGCAGGGGGGTTTCCCCAGATACGCAGTATTTT,CASRGVSPDTQYF
15,TRBV7-9,.,.,TRBJ2-4,TGTGCCAGCAGTTTCACCCACATCTCCATGGACATTCAGTACTTC,CASSFTHISMDIQYF
13,TRBV11-2,.,.,TRBJ1-1,TGTGCCAGCAGCTTAGTAGGGAGGGGCGAAGCTTTCTTT,CASSLVGRGEAFF
12,TRBV20-1,few,.,TRBJ1-5,TGCAGTGGCTTGAGCGGGGATCAGCCCCAGCATTTT,CSGLSGDQPQHF
17,TRBV27,.,.,TRBJ2-2,TGTGCCAGCAGTTTAAGGGGGGGACACCCAAACACCGGGGAGCTGTTTTTT,CASSLRGGHPNTGELFF
15,TRBV7-2,.,TRBD2,TRBJ2-3,TGTGCCAGCAGCGGCACTAGCGGGTCTACAGATACGCAGTATTTT,CASSGTSGSTDTQYF
13,TRBV30,.,.,TRBJ1-2,TGTGCCTGGAGTGCCCCGATGGGTACTGGCTACACCTTC,CAWSAPMGTGYTF
14,TRBV12-3/TRBV12-4,.,.,TRBJ2-3,TGTGCCACCAGTTTATCGCTGAGCACAGATATGCAGTATTTT,CATSLSLSTDMQYF
12,TRBV7-2,few,.,TRBJ2-3,TGTGCCAGCAGACCCAGTAGGGGTCAGGAGTATTTT,CASRPSRGQEYF
16,TRBV27,.,.,TRBJ2-1,TGTGCCAGCAGTAAACCGGGTCCGAGCTCCTACAATGAGCAGTTCTTC,CASSKPGPSSYNEQFF
18,TRBV10-3,.,.,TRBJ1-2,TGTGCCATCAGTCCCATGAAGACACAGGGTACCCAGGGTGTTGGCTACACCTTC,CAISPMKTQGTQGVGYTF
16,TRBV6-6,.,TRBD1,TRBJ1-5,TGTGCCAGCAGTTACGGCCGGACAGGGAGCAATCAGCCCCAGCATTTT,CASSYGRTGSNQPQHF
15,TRBV29-1,few,.,TRBJ1-5,TGCAGCGTTGAAGAAGGGGGTGACAGCAATCAGCCCCAGCATTTT,CSVEEGGDSNQPQHF
14,TRBV7-2,.,.,TRBJ2-1,TGCGCCAGCAGCTTAAAAGGGATTTGGGATGAGCAGTTCTTC,CASSLKGIWDEQFF
14,TRBV20-1,.,TRBD1,TRBJ1-5,TGCAGTGCTAAGACAGGGTTGGGGATTCAGCCCCAGCATTTT,CSAKTGLGIQPQHF
11,TRBV6-2/TRBV6-3,few,.,TRBJ1-2,TGTGCCAGCAGTCGGACGGATGGCTACACCTTC,CASSRTDGYTF
12,TRBV7-9,.,.,TRBJ2-5,TGTGCCAGCAGCTTAAAAGTGGAGACCCAGTACTTC,CASSLKVETQYF
15,TRBV12-3/TRBV12-4,.,.,TRBJ1-1,TGTGCCAGCAGTTTTATTCCCCTGGGGAACACTGAAGCTTTCTTT,CASSFIPLGNTEAFF
14,TRBV7-9,few,TRBD1,TRBJ1-1,TGTGCCAGCACCGAAGGACAGGGGGGCACTGAAGCTTTCTTT,CASTEGQGGTEAFF
12,TRBV29-1,.,.,TRBJ1-2,TGCAGCGTAACAGGCCCCTACTATGGCTACACCTTC,CSVTGPYYGYTF
16,TRBV4-2,.,TRBD1,TRBJ1-3,TGTGCCAGCAGCCAAGCCGGTGGGACAGCCAGAAACACCATATATTTT,CASSQAGGTARNTIYF
15,TRBV20-1,few,.,TRBJ2-5,TGCAGTGCTAGCTTCGGGTCTATTGGGGAAGAGACCCAGTACTTC,CSASFGSIGEETQYF
14,TRBV30,.,TRBD2,TRBJ2-7,TGTGCCTGCGCCACTAGCGGGCGAGCCTACGAGCAGTACTTC,CACATSGRAYEQYF
14,TRBV4-3,few,.,TRBJ2-7,TGCGCCAGCAGCCAAGACACGGTCGGGAACGAGCAGTACTTC,CASSQDTVGNEQYF
17,TRBV4-3,.,.,TRBJ1-1,TGCGCCAGCAGCCAAGATCCGGGTGGTTTAGGGAACACTGAAGCTTTCTTT,CASSQDPGGLGNTEAFF
15,TRBV7-9,.,.,TRBJ2-2,TGTGCCAGCAGCTCCCCCGGGACGGTTACCGGGGAGCTGTTTTTT,CASSSPGTVTGELFF
17,TRBV9,many,.,TRBJ2-1,TGTGCCAGCAGCGAGGAATTCCGGGCCTCATCCTACAATGAGCAGTTCTTC,CASSEEFRASSYNEQFF
12,TRBV12-3/TRBV12-4,.,.,TRBJ2-5,TGTGCCAGCAGTGCCTACCAAGAGACCCAGTACTTC,CASSAYQETQYF
15,TRBV7-2,.,.,TRBJ1-1,TGTGCCAGCAGCTCCCCAAGAAAGGGGAACACTGAAGCTTTCTTT,CASSSPRKGNTEAFF
15,TRBV25-1,few,TRBD2,TRBJ2-5,TGTGCCAGCAGTGAGGGACTAGGAGGAAACAATGAGCAGTACTTC,CASSEGLGGNNEQYF
15,TRBV20-1,few,.,TRBJ2-1,TGCAGTGCTAGAACGGGACTTCGCTTCTACAATGAGCAGTTCTTC,CSARTGLRFYNEQFF
13,TRBV29-1,few,.,TRBJ2-7,TGCAGCGCGGTGGGGGAGGACCTCTACGAGCAGTACTTC,CSAVGEDLYEQYF
12,TRBV12-3/TRBV12-4,.,.,TRBJ1-2,TGTGCCAGCAGTACAGGTCCCACCGGCTACACCTTC,CASSTGPTGYTF
15,TRBV20-1,.,TRBD2,TRBJ2-5,TGCAGTGCCGACCTACTAGCGGGGGCTCAAGGGACCCAGTACTTC,CSADLLAGAQGTQYF
12,TRBV3-1,.,.,TRBJ1-2,TGTGCCAGCAGTCCCGGGCTTCATGGCTACACCTTC,CASSPGLHGYTF
13,TRBV4-1,.,.,TRBJ2-7,TGCGCCAGCAGCCCATTCGACAGATACGAGCAGTACTTC,CASSPFDRYEQYF
13,TRBV4-3,.,.,TRBJ2-3,TGCGCCAGCAGCCTACAGGTGGCAGATACGCAGTATTTT,CASSLQVADTQYF
17,TRBV4-1,.,TRBD1,TRBJ1-4,TGCGCCAGCAGCCAAGAGCGAACAGGGGCTTCCAATGAAAAACTGTTTTTT,CASSQERTGASNEKLFF
17,TRBV7-9,.,TRBD2,TRBJ2-1,TGTGCCAGCAGCTCACTCGGACTAGCCGATTACTACAATGAGCAGTTCTTC,CASSSLGLADYYNEQFF
17,TRBV7-2,few,TRBD1,TRBJ1-1,TGTGCCAGCAGCCCAGTCCCGGGACAGGGGTCGAACACTGAAGCTTTCTTT,CASSPVPGQGSNTEAFF
14,TRBV14,.,.,TRBJ2-5,TGTGCCAGCAGCCAAGAGTGGGGTCCGGAGACCCAGTACTTC,CASSQEWGPETQYF
14,TRBV6-2/TRBV6-3,few,.,TRBJ1-2,TGTGCCAGCAGTTATCGACCGGACAACTATGGCTACACCTTC,CASSYRPDNYGYTF
15,TRBV2,.,TRBD1,TRBJ1-5,TGTGCCAGCAGCGGACAGGGGGTTACACGACAGCCCCAGCATTTT,CASSGQGVTRQPQHF
17,TRBV20-1,.,.,TRBJ2-7,TGCAGTGCTAGAGATAGATGGAGGGGGGATCGGGGCTACGAGCAGTACTTC,CSARDRWRGDRGYEQYF
18,TRBV6-2/TRBV6-3,.,TRBD1,TRBJ1-4,TGTGCCAGCAGTTGCTCCGGGTTTTTAGAGGGGGCCAGTGAAAAACTGTTTTTT,CASSCSGFLEGASEKLFF
14,TRBV27,.,TRBD2,TRBJ2-5,TGTGCCAGCAGTTGGGGAGGGCGATACAATGAGCAGTACTTC,CASSWGGRYNEQYF
14,TRBV27,.,.,TRBJ1-1,TGTGCCAGCAGTTTCTCTCCGAGGGGCACTGAAGCTTTCTTT,CASSFSPRGTEAFF